This TCR beta chain is from a study of cytomegalovirus exposure and HLA in healthy donors. Study results and caveats: Analyses of presence/absence relied on an assumption of roughly uniform sequencing depth across donors. Relative to the approximately 700-donor mean, N-insertions were reportedly fewer in an Asian-associated ancestry cluster in a later analysis. It was 160 or so TCR beta chains that were listed as cytomegalovirus-associated.

CDR3 length equals 16 residues. Germline-derived CDR1 and CDR2 are MDHEN and SYDVKM. The V gene end was trimmed by 1 base and the J gene end by 6 bases; junction bases not matched to a gene: 10. Both 60 Vbeta primers and 13 Jbeta primers went into the PCR. Authors' data handling: Around 10 million shared chains were among approximately 80 million unique TCR beta chains counted in a later analysis. Some clones are missing from TCRdb's copy, which holds only in-frame ones; the method was immunoSEQ multiplex PCR. That table supplies the V and J calls and clone size; D and trimming were determined from the DNA. The top ten clones hold about 4% of a sample with 95,000 to 100,000 clones, about 80% of them seen once. As to this clone: Its antigen is not identified.

The TCR sequence derives from a man aged 35 to 55 in good health and CMV-seronegative. The chain uses TRBV28 and TRBJ1-1; 8 bases line up with TRBD1. Sequenced material: PBMCs. In nucleotides, the CDR3 is TGTGCCAGCAGTTTATTAGGACAGGGCTCTAGGGCTGAAGCTTTCTTT. Translating gives CASSLLGQGSRAEAFF.